Listed below are T cell receptor beta chains from one sample, sequenced in a study of T cells in Graves' hyperthyroidism and ophthalmopathy. TCRdb reanalysed the multiplex PCR reads using MiXCR and keeps one entry per CDR3 protein. The sample consists of about 250,000 distinct CDR3 sequences, roughly 22% of them appearing once. Sequences were obtained from blood. All receptors derive from a man aged 25 to 40 with Graves' ophthalmopathy. Both conserved end residues are trimmed from each CDR3. Not all rows give a size; the values are once, few, many and, for expanded clones, a class.

cdr3_aa: ATSRVRDRAYEQY
v_call: TRBV15
clone_size: few

cdr3_aa: ASSRTTNTEAF
v_call: TRBV5-5
clone_size: .

cdr3_aa: ASRRTSGSRETQY
v_call: TRBV10-1
clone_size: .

cdr3_aa: ASSLRDKLYGYT
v_call: TRBV18
clone_size: few

cdr3_aa: ASSSSTPGLAGVILDTGELF
v_call: TRBV7-9
clone_size: .

cdr3_aa: ASMLGQGNTEAF
v_call: TRBV6-1
clone_size: many

cdr3_aa: ASSHGGHQETQY
v_call: TRBV7-7
clone_size: .

cdr3_aa: ATSRGWGLNTGELF
v_call: TRBV15
clone_size: few

cdr3_aa: ASSFNGLEGNEQF
v_call: TRBV5-1
clone_size: once

cdr3_aa: ASSLRQGFLNTEAF
v_call: TRBV12-3/TRBV12-4
clone_size: few